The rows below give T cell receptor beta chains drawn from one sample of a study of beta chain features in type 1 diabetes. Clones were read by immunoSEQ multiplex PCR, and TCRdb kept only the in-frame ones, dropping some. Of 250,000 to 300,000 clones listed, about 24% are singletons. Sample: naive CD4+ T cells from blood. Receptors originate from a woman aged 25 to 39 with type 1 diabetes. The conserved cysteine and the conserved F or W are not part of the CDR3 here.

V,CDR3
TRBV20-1,SAVDYEQY
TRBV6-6,ASSGAGVNHEQY
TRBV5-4,ASSLDRGHTEAF
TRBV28,ASSSASGRAITNEQF
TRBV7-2,ASSLVLFGSGNTIY
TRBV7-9,ASSLASTVGSGELF
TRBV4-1,ASSQVQGERRFVAKNIQY
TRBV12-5,ASGRWPEAF
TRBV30,AWSSGGGGTAQF
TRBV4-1,ASSQDWTGGEKLF
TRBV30,AWRGTGNTGELF
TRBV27,ASRGLAGGASYEQY
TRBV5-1,ASSFGQGNGAF
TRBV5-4,ASSASTTGGKLF
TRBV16,ASSLTEPTNEKLF
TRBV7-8,ASSDAGTSGTYEQY
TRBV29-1,SVEKTSGIHEQF